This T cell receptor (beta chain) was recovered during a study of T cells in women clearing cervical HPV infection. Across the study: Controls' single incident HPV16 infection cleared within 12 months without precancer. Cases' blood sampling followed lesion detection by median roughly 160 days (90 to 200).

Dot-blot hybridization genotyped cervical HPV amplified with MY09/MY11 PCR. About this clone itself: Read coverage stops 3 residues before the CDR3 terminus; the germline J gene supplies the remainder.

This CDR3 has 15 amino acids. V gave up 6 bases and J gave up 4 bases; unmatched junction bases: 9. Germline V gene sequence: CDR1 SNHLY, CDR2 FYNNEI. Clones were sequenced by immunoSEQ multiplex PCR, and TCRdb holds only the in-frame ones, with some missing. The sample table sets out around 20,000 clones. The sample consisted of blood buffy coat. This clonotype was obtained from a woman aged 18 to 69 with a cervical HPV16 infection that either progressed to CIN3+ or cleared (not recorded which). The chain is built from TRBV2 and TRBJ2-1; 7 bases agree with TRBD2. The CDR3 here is CASRDGLVPYNEQFF. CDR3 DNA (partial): TGTGCCAGCAGGGACGGACTAGTGCCTTACAATGAG.